The source of this TCR beta chain is a study of blood T cells in healthy people across ages. Comment on this clonotype: Its target is not known.

Alongside a J-beta primer mix, a sample-barcoded 5' primer served in a second PCR lasting roughly 7 to 11 cycles. TCRdb re-analysed the 5' RACE reads in MiXCR, keeping a single row per CDR3 protein. The sample shows 1.5 million to 2 million distinct CDR3 sequences, about 49% of them seen only once. Study-wide points: Per million T cells, TCR beta diversity dropped roughly linearly as age increased.

There were at least 5.5 micrograms of total RNA extracted from every sample. The sequencing input was blood. This clonotype was sampled from a woman aged 35 to 49 in good health.

The CDR3 nucleotides read TGTGCCAGCAGCCGGTGGGTCGGTGGACTAGCGGGGGAAAAGACCCAGTACTTC. Residues: CASSRWVGGLAGEKTQYF. The chain combines TRBV6-1 with TRBJ2-7, with TRBD2 identical over 13 bases. The DNA end is a closer match to TRBJ2-5, so the J assignment may be wrong. CDR3 length: 18 residues. From germline, CDR1 is MNHNS and CDR2 SASEGT.